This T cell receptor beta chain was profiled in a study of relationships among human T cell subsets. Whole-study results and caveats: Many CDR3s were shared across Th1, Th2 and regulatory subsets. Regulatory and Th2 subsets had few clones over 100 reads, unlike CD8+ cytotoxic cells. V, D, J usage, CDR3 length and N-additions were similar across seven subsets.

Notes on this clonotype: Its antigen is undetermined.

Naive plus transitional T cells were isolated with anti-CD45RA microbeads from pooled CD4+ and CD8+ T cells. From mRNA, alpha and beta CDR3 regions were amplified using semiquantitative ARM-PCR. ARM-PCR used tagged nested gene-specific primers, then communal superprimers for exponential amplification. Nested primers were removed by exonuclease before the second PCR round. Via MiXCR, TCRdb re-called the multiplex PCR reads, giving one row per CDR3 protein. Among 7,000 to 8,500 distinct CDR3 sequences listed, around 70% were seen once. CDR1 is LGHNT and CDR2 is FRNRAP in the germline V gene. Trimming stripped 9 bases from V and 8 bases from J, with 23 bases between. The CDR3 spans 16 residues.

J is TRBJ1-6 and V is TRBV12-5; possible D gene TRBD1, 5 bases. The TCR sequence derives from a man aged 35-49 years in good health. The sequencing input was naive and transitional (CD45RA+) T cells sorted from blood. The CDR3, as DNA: TGTGCTAGCAGTTATAGCAGGTGGAAAGGGGATTCACCCCTCCACTTT. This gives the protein CASSYSRWKGDSPLHF.